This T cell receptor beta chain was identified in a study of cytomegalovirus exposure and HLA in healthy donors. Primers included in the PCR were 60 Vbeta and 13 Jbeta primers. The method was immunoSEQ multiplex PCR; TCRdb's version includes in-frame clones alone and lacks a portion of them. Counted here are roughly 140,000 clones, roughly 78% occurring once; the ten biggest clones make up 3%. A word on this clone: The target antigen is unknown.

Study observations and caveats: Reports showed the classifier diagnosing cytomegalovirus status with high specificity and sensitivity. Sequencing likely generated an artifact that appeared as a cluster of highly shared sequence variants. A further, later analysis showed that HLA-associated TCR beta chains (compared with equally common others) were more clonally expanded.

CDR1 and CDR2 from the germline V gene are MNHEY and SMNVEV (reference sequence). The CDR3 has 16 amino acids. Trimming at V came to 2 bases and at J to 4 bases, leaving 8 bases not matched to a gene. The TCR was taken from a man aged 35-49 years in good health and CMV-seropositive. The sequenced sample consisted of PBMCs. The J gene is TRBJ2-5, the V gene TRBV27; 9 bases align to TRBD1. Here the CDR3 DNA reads TGTGCCAGCAGTTTAGCCGGGACAGGGAGTAGAGAGACCCAGTACTTC. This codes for CASSLAGTGSRETQYF.